The next 14 T cell receptor beta chains were all read from a single sample in a study of cytomegalovirus exposure and HLA in healthy donors. A multiplex PCR was run with 60 Vbeta primers and 13 Jbeta primers. Clones were sequenced by immunoSEQ multiplex PCR, and TCRdb holds only the in-frame ones, with some missing. In the table there are about 240,000 clones, about 86% of which are singletons. Sequenced sample: PBMCs. These receptors were taken from an older woman in good health and CMV-seropositive.

The chain is built from TRBV6-1 and TRBJ2-7, with D tentatively TRBD2 (5 bases). There are 14 residues in the CDR3. Trimming removed 2 bases from V and 4 bases from J, with 12 bases in between. In germline, CDR1 is MNHNS, CDR2 SASEGT. The CDR3 DNA sequence: TGTGCCAGCAGTGAACGGCTAGCTGGGTACGAGCAGTACTTC. Translated: CASSERLAGYEQYF.

The chain combines TRBV2 with TRBJ2-4; D unresolved. The V end was cut by 7 bases, the J end by 7 bases, with 8 bases between. The CDR3 sequence is 11 residues long. CDR1 and CDR2 from the germline V gene are SNHLY and FYNNEI. The CDR3, as DNA: TGTGCCAGCACTATCGGGAACATTCAGTACTTC. This gives the protein CASTIGNIQYF.

The chain links TRBV7-9 to TRBJ2-3; TRBD1 aligns across 7 bases. The ends lost 1 base at V and 0 bases at J; junction bases unmatched: 4. CDR3 size: 16 residues. In germline, CDR1 is SEHNR, CDR2 FQNEAQ (reference sequence). The CDR3 loop reads CASSLGGQYSTDTQYF. CDR3 DNA sequence: TGTGCCAGCAGCTTAGGGGGACAGTATAGCACAGATACGCAGTATTTT.

The chain carries TRBV5-1 and TRBJ1-2; 9 bases align to TRBD1. The J segment lost 3 bases and the V segment lost 2 bases, leaving 2 bases of the junction unmatched. CDR3 length: 14 amino acids. The germline gives CDR1 SGHRS, CDR2 YFSETQ. The CDR3, as DNA: TGCGCCAGCAGCTTCTGGGACAGGGACTATGGCTACACCTTC. Protein sequence: CASSFWDRDYGYTF.

A single count supports this clone. The chain links TRBV19 to TRBJ1-1; 8 nucleotides line up with TRBD1. Per the germline V gene, CDR1 is LNHDA and CDR2 is SQIVND (reference sequence). The V and J ends lost 6 bases and 1 base, in that order; junction bases with no gene match: 13. This CDR3 comprises 17 residues. The CDR3 loop reads CASSHDRGRPGNTEAFF. CDR3 in DNA: TGTGCCAGTAGCCACGACAGGGGCCGTCCGGGGAACACTGAAGCTTTCTTT.

This clone appeared once. The rearrangement links TRBV2 to TRBJ1-2; TRBD1 matches at 10 bases. The germline V gene encodes CDR1 SNHLY and CDR2 FYNNEI. This CDR3 region has 14 residues. Losses at the gene ends were 5 bases for V and 7 bases for J; bases not matched to a gene: 7. CDR3 protein: CASSQGQGKSGYTF. Here the CDR3 DNA reads TGTGCCAGCAGTCAGGGACAGGGGAAGAGTGGCTACACCTTC.

The chain recombines TRBV27 with TRBJ2-1, with D maybe TRBD2 (6 bases). The germline V and J ends were trimmed by 0 bases and 7 bases, with 10 bases remaining between them. From germline, CDR1 is MNHEY and CDR2 SMNVEV (reference sequence). This CDR3 contains 14 residues. CDR3 DNA: TGTGCCAGCAGTTTATCTAGCGGTAGAAATGAGCAGTTCTTC. Translation gives CASSLSSGRNEQFF.

This clone has a single count. This chain joins TRBV6-6 and TRBJ1-1; D is possibly TRBD1 (5 bases). This CDR3 has 13 residues. CDR1 and CDR2 from the germline V gene are MNHNY and SVGAGI (reference sequence). With 7 bases removed from V and 3 bases from J, the gap between germline ends came to 12 bases. CDR3 bases: TGTGCCAGCACCCCGACAGCCTACACTGAAGCTTTCTTT. Amino acids: CASTPTAYTEAFF.

This rearrangement joins TRBV6-5 to TRBJ2-2; 12 nucleotides line up with TRBD2. Germline CDR1 MNHEY, CDR2 SVGAGI. Trimming cost V 6 bases and J 9 bases; bases outside gene matches: 5. CDR3 length: 14 residues. CDR3 region: CASSKLAGGRELFF. The CDR3 DNA reads as TGTGCCAGCAGCAAACTAGCGGGAGGCCGGGAGCTGTTTTTT.

The rearrangement uses TRBV28 and TRBJ1-1; possibly TRBD1 for D (5 bases). The germline V and J ends were trimmed by 6 bases and 0 bases, with 14 bases remaining between them. Germline loops: CDR1 MDHEN, CDR2 SYDVKM. CDR3 length: 15 amino acids. The CDR3 nucleotides read TGTGCCAGCAGAGGGACTACAGACATGAACACTGAAGCTTTCTTT. It yields the protein CASRGTTDMNTEAFF.

The chain recombines TRBV19 with TRBJ2-1; TRBD2 matches at 8 bases. The CDR3 sequence is 11 residues long. J lost 12 bases, V lost 7 bases, and 5 bases had no gene match. Germline CDR1 reads LNHDA; CDR2 reads SQIVND (reference sequence). CDR3 coding DNA: TGTGCCAGTAACGGAGCGGGGGCGCAGTTCTTC. This encodes CASNGAGAQFF.

This clone has a handful of counts. The CDR3 nucleotides are TGTGCCAGCAGCTCGACAGGGTCCCCGAATGAAAAACTGTTTTTT. Amino acid sequence: CASSSTGSPNEKLFF. This chain joins TRBV11-1 and TRBJ1-4, with TRBD1 matching over 7 bases. The J segment lost 5 bases and the V segment lost 4 bases, leaving 7 bases of the junction unmatched. This CDR3 has 15 residues. CDR1 and CDR2 from the germline V gene are SGHAT and FQDESV (reference sequence).

The chain joins TRBV5-1 to TRBJ2-1, with TRBD2 matching 8 bases. The CDR3 loop spans 15 amino acids. Trimming cost V 0 bases and J 3 bases; bases outside gene matches: 2. The germline V gene has CDR1 SGHRS and CDR2 YFSETQ. The CDR3 loop reads CASSLEGTSYNEQFF. The CDR3 DNA reads TGCGCCAGCAGCTTGGAGGGGACTAGCTACAATGAGCAGTTCTTC.

V usage is TRBV5-1 and J usage is TRBJ2-7; 9 nucleotides line up with TRBD2. The V gene's germline CDR1 is SGHRS and CDR2 YFSETQ. The junction had 9 bases not matched to a gene; V was cut back by 0 bases and J by 2 bases. CDR3 length: 17 amino acids. The CDR3 sequence: CASSLERLAAPAYEQYF. DNA for the CDR3: TGCGCCAGCAGCTTGGAAAGACTAGCGGCCCCTGCCTACGAGCAGTACTTC.